Below, 8 T cell receptor beta chains from the same sample are listed, as sequenced in a study of blood T cells in healthy people across ages. Sample-barcoded 5' priming and a J-beta primer mix drove a second PCR of 7 to 11 cycles. One entry per CDR3 protein, called by TCRdb with MiXCR from the 5' RACE reads. In the table there are around 1,500,000 distinct CDR3 sequences, 28% of which are singletons. The sequenced sample was blood. These receptors came from a woman aged 25 to 39 in good health.

V gene TRBV15 combines with J gene TRBJ2-7; TRBD1 agrees at 7 bases. The CDR3 spans 16 residues. The V gene's germline CDR1 is LNHNV and CDR2 YYDKDF (reference sequence). Trimming removed 2 bases from V and 4 bases from J; junction bases left unmatched: 11. The CDR3 DNA reads as TGTGCCACCAGCAGATACTCGACAGGGCGAAGGTACGAGCAGTACTTC. It codes for CATSRYSTGRRYEQYF. Complete variable domain (other parts from reference TRBV15 and TRBJ2-7): DAMVIQNPRYQVTQFGKPVTLSCSQTLNHNVMYWYQQKSSQAPKLLFHYYDKDFNNEADTPDNFQSRRPNTSFCFLDIRSPGLGDTAMYLCATSRYSTGRRYEQYFGPGTRLTVT.

Of note for this clonotype: A clone one base away is much larger, so this may be a read error. This chain links TRBV12-3 or TRBV12-4 with TRBJ2-1, with 9 bases matching TRBD1. The J call may be mistaken, given a closer DNA end match to TRBJ2-7. The CDR3 loop spans 15 amino acids. The CDR3 region is CASSLRTGEYNEQYF. The CDR3 bases are TGTGCCAGCAGTTTAAGGACAGGGGAATACAATGAGCAGTACTTC.

This clonotype was counted ten times or more. The CDR3: CASSPLRDGLYGYTF. The DNA for the CDR3 is TGTGCCAGCTCACCGTTAAGAGACGGCCTCTATGGCTACACCTTC. The chain has TRBV18 and TRBJ1-2; D gene unclear. V lost 3 bases, J lost 4 bases, and 15 bases lay in between. In germline, CDR1 is KGHSH, CDR2 LQKENI. The CDR3 has 15 residues.

The V and J genes are TRBV5-5 and TRBJ2-2; perhaps TRBD1 as D (7 bases). Germline V gene data show CDR1 as SGHKS and CDR2 as YYEKEE (reference sequence). The CDR3 has 16 amino acids. V lost 0 bases, J lost 4 bases, and 13 bases lay in between. CDR3 bases: TGTGCCAGCAGCTTGGCAGGGGGAGGCGGCACCGGGGAGCTGTTTTTT. Amino acids: CASSLAGGGGTGELFF.

This clonotype was seen many times. This chain uses TRBV19 with TRBJ2-7, with TRBD2 matching over 8 bases. V shed 8 bases and J 0 bases; nucleotides not matched to a gene: 6. The CDR3 contains 14 residues. The V gene's germline CDR1 is LNHDA and CDR2 SQIVND (reference sequence). The CDR3 reads CASSTSASSYEQYF. The DNA of the CDR3 is TGTGCCAGTTCGACTAGCGCGAGCTCCTACGAGCAGTACTTC.

J is TRBJ1-1 and V is TRBV29-1; the match to TRBD1 covers 8 bases. Germline loops: CDR1 SQVTM, CDR2 ANQGSEA. Trimming took 4 bases from V and 1 from J; bases not matched to a gene: 2. The CDR3 length is 13 residues. CDR3 protein: CSVGQGPNTEAFF. Written as DNA, the CDR3 is TGCAGCGTTGGACAGGGGCCGAACACTGAAGCTTTCTTT. Full variable domain (outside the CDR3, taken from reference TRBV29-1 and TRBJ1-1): SAVISQKPSRDICQRGTSLTIQCQVDSQVTMMFWYRQQPGQSLTLIATANQGSEATYESGFVIDKFPISRPNLTFSTLTVSNMSPEDSSIYLCSVGQGPNTEAFFGQGTRLTVV.

The gene calls are TRBV12-3 or TRBV12-4 and TRBJ1-4; a possible D gene is TRBD1 (5 bases). The CDR3 is made up of 16 amino acids. V was cut by 5 bases and J by 8 bases, with 21 bases left in between. Written as DNA, the CDR3 is TGTGCCAGCAGTCCCGGGACCGCCAACGTTCAGGAAAAACTGTTTTTT. This translates into CASSPGTANVQEKLFF.

This clonotype came up many times. The chain couples TRBV2 to TRBJ2-7, with TRBD1 identical over 7 bases. The CDR3 runs to 12 residues. The V and J ends lost 8 bases and 2 bases, in that order; junction bases with no gene match: 3. CDR1 and CDR2 from the germline V gene are SNHLY and FYNNEI. The CDR3 DNA sequence: TGTGCCAGCCGGGACAGCCCCTACGAGCAGTACTTC. This translates into CASRDSPYEQYF.